This T cell receptor (beta chain) derives from a study of T cells in Graves' hyperthyroidism and ophthalmopathy. Study outcomes and limitations: Appearing also in blood were most of the thyroid clonotypes expanded above 0.001. A model of 13 V-J features distinguished ophthalmopathy from stable hyperthyroidism.

The CDR3 sequence is 15 residues long. After removal of 5 bases from V and 4 bases from J, the junction contained 8 bases not matched to a gene. Germline-derived CDR1 and CDR2 are MDHEN and SYDVKM. The source material, RNA transcripts, was used to amplify TCR beta CDR3 regions. First-round RT-PCR with HTBI primers amplified the TCR CDR3 region. TCRdb used MiXCR to reprocess the multiplex PCR reads, holding one entry per CDR3 protein. The data show roughly 700,000 distinct CDR3 sequences, with around 15% seen just once and around 9.6% held by the top ten. PBMCs were sourced from 9 to 10 ml fresh peripheral blood. This clonotype has only a few counts. Its antigen is undetermined.

The rearrangement joins TRBV28 to TRBJ2-3; 8 nucleotides match TRBD2. Material for sequencing was blood. The receptor's source is a woman aged 18-35 years with Graves' hyperthyroidism. The CDR3 here is CASSVSGSGPDTQYF. The CDR3 DNA sequence: TGTGCCAGCAGTGTCAGCGGGAGCGGCCCAGATACGCAGTATTTT.